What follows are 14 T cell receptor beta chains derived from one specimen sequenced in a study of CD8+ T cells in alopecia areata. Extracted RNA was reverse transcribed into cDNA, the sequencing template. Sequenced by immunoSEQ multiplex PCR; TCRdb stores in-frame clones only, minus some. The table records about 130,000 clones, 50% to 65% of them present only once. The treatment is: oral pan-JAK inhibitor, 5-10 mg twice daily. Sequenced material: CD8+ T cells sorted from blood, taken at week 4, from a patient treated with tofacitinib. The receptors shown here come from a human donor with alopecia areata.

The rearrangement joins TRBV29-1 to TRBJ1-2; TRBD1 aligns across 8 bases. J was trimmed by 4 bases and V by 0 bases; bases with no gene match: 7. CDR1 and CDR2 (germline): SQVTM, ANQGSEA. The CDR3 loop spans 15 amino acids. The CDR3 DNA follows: TGCAGCGTTGAAGATCTGGACAGGGCGGCCTATGGCTACACCTTC. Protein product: CSVEDLDRAAYGYTF.

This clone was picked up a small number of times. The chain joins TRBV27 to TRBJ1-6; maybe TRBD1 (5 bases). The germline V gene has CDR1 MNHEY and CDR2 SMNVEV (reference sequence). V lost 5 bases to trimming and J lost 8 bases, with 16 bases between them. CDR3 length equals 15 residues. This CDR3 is CASSPSQGAHSPLHF. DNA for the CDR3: TGTGCCAGCAGTCCTTCGCAGGGAGCTCATTCACCCCTCCACTTT.

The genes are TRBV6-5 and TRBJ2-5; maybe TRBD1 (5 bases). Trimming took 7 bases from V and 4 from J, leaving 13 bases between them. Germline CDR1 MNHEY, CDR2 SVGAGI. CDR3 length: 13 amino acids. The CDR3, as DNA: TGTGCCAGCACCAAAGGGGTTTCAGAGACCCAGTACTTC. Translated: CASTKGVSETQYF.

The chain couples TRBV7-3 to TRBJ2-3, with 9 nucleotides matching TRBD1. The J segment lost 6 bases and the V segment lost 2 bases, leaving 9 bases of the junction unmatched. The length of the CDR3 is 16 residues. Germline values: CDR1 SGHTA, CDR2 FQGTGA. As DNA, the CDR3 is TGTGCCAGCAGCTTAGTGGGTACAGGGGGCGCGGATACGCAGTATTTT. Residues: CASSLVGTGGADTQYF. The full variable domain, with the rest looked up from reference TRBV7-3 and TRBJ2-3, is GAGVSQTPSNKVTEKGKYVELRCDPISGHTALYWYRQSLGQGPEFLIYFQGTGAADDSGLPNDRFFAVRPEGSVSTLKIQRTERGDSAVYLCASSLVGTGGADTQYFGPGTRLTVL.

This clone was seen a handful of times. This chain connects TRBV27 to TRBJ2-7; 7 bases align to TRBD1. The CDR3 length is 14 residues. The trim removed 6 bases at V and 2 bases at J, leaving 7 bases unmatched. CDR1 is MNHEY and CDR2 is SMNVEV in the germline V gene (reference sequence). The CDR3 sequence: CASSGDREAYEQYF. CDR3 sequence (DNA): TGTGCCAGCAGCGGGGACAGAGAAGCCTACGAGCAGTACTTC.

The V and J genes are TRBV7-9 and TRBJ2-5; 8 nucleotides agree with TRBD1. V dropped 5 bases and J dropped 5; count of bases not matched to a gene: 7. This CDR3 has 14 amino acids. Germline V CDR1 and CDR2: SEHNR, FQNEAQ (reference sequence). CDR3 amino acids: CASSKTGEFETQYF. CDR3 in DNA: TGTGCCAGCAGCAAGACAGGGGAATTTGAGACCCAGTACTTC.

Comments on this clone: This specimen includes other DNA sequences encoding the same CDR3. The CDR3 DNA reads TGTGCCAGCAGCGCTGGGGGCAACACTGAAGCTTTCTTT. Its translation is CASSAGGNTEAFF. The chain employs TRBV9 and TRBJ1-1, with a tentative D call TRBD1 (6 bases). V was trimmed by 3 bases and J by 2 bases, leaving 8 bases between them. The CDR3 sequence is 13 residues long. Germline V CDR1 and CDR2: SGDLS, YYNGEE.

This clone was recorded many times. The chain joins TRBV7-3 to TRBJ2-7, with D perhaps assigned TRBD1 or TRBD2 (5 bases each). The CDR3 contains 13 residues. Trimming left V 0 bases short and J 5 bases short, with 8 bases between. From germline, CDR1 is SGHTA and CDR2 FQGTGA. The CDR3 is CASSLTGAHEQYF. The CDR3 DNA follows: TGTGCCAGCAGCTTAACCGGGGCCCACGAGCAGTACTTC.

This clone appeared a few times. CDR3 sequence: CASSARTGFNQPQHF. The DNA of the CDR3 is TGTGCCAGTAGCGCCCGGACAGGGTTTAATCAGCCCCAGCATTTT. The rearrangement links TRBV19 to TRBJ1-5, with 8 bases matching TRBD1. The CDR3 sequence is 15 residues long. Losses at the gene ends were 6 bases for V and 4 bases for J; bases not matched to a gene: 8. Germline V lookup: CDR1 LNHDA, CDR2 SQIVND (reference sequence).

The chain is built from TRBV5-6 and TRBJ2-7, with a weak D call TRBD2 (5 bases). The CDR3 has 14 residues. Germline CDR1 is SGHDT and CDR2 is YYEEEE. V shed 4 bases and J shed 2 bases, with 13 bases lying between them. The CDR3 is CASSPDTGTYEQYF. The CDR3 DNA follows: TGTGCCAGCAGCCCCGACACGGGGACCTACGAGCAGTACTTC.

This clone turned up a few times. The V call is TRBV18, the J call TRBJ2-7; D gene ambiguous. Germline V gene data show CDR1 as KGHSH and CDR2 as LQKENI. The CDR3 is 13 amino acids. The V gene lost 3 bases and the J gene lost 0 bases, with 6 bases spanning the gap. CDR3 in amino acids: CASSPKGSYEQYF. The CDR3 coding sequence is TGTGCCAGCTCACCTAAGGGCTCCTACGAGCAGTACTTC.

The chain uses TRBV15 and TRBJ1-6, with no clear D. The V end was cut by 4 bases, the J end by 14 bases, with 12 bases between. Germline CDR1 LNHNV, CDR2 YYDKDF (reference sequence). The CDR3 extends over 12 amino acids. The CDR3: CATSNTQSTLHF. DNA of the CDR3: TGTGCCACCAGCAACACCCAAAGCACCCTCCACTTT.

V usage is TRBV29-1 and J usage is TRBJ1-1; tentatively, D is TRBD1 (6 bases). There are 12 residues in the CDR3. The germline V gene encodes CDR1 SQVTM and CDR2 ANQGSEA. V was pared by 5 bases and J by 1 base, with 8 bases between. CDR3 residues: CSVPRGNTEAFF. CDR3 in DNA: TGCAGCGTTCCCAGGGGGAACACTGAAGCTTTCTTT.

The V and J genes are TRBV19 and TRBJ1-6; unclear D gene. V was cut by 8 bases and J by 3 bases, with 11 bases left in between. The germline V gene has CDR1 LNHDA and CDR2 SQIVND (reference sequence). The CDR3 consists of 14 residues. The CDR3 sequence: CASSPQDYNSPLHF. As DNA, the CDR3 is TGTGCCAGTTCCCCTCAGGACTATAATTCACCCCTCCACTTT.